The clone carrying this TCR beta chain was counted only a few times. Its matching antigen is unknown. The junction shows a germline mismatch at one end, possibly a read error. Combining a sample-barcoded 5' primer with a J-beta primer mix, a second PCR ran for roughly 7 to 11 cycles. TCRdb independently ran MiXCR on the 5' RACE reads; one entry per CDR3 protein. The sample carries roughly 720,000 distinct CDR3 sequences, roughly 50% recorded once. This sample stems from a study of blood T cells in healthy people across ages. Study outcomes and limitations: Higher diversity and more naive CD4+ cells were features of long-lived donors, compared to aged donors.

In germline, CDR1 is SGHRS, CDR2 YFSETQ. The CDR3 runs 14 residues. The chain combines TRBV5-1 with TRBJ2-1; 14 bases map to TRBD2. This clonotype was obtained from a man older than 75 in good health. Sequencing used blood. CDR3 region: CASSLGLAGVEQFF. As DNA, the CDR3 is TGTGCCAGCAGCTTGGGACTAGCGGGAGTTGAGCAGTTCTTC.